Listed below are T cell receptor beta chains from one sample, sequenced in a study of T cell repertoires in cytomegalovirus infection. The antigens these receptors bind are not known. TCRdb re-called the reads through MiXCR, storing one row per CDR3 protein. The data show approximately 470,000 distinct CDR3 sequences, with about 44% seen just once and approximately 40% held by the top ten. This specimen was cultured PBMCs, taken from culture after CMV antigen stimulation. The receptor set was obtained from a human donor in good health (CMV status not recorded). Some clones in this sample may be carry-over from other donors' samples. The CDR3 runs from the conserved cysteine through the conserved F or W. The order of the fields is V gene, clone size, D gene, J gene, CDR3 DNA, CDR3 protein. The D gene is left open where the match is weak. Size tells how often a clone was seen (once, few, many) or the class of an expanded clone, and some rows leave it out.

TRBV19	few	NA	TRBJ2-1	TGTGCCAGTAGTATGTCGGAGGGCGATTGGCAGTTCTTC	CASSMSEGDWQFF
TRBV7-2	NA	NA	TRBJ2-7	TGTGCCAGCCGGGGCCAGAGCGAGCAGTACTTC	CASRGQSEQYF
TRBV6-1	NA	TRBD2	TRBJ2-1	TGTGCCAGCAGTGGAGGACTAGCGGGAGGGCCGCGGGGGTACGTCAATGAGCAGTTCTTC	CASSGGLAGGPRGYVNEQFF
TRBV4-1	NA	NA	TRBJ2-3	TGCGCCAGCAGCCAAGATTTTGGAGGGAGGGATACGCAGTATTTT	CASSQDFGGRDTQYF
TRBV3-1	NA	NA	TRBJ1-1	TGTGCCAGCAGCCCGACAGGAGTGGACACTGAAGCTTTCTTT	CASSPTGVDTEAFF
TRBV6-1	NA	NA	TRBJ2-1	TGTGCCAGCCGGACAGTGGGACACAGTGAGCAGTTCTTC	CASRTVGHSEQFF
TRBV20-1	NA	NA	TRBJ1-6	TGCAGTGCTAGAGCAGACTCAGGGCCCCTCCACTTT	CSARADSGPLHF
TRBV4-1	NA	NA	TRBJ1-6	TGCGCCAGCAGCCAAGTATATGACATTCGAAATTCACCCCTCCACTTT	CASSQVYDIRNSPLHF
TRBV28	NA	NA	TRBJ2-4	TGTGCCAGCAGTTTTCCAGGGACCCCTCGTTACATTCAGTACTTC	CASSFPGTPRYIQYF
TRBV6-2/TRBV6-3	NA	NA	TRBJ2-7	TGTGCCAGCAGTTCCTCCTGGGGGCCCTACGAGCAGTACTTC	CASSSSWGPYEQYF
TRBV20-1	NA	TRBD2	TRBJ2-1	TGCAGTGCTAGCCGACTAGCGGAAGTACAGTTCTTC	CSASRLAEVQFF
TRBV7-9	NA	NA	TRBJ2-2	TGTGCCAGCAGCTTAAGGGTCGAGACCGGGGAGCTGTTTTTT	CASSLRVETGELFF
TRBV7-2	once	NA	TRBJ1-5	TGTGCCAGCAGCCCACTTGGGATCAAAGATCAGCCCCAGCATTTT	CASSPLGIKDQPQHF
TRBV7-2	few	NA	TRBJ1-5	TGTGCCAGCAGTCAAGACGGACAGCAGCCCCAGCATTTT	CASSQDGQQPQHF
TRBV6-2/TRBV6-3	few	NA	TRBJ1-1	TGTGCCAGCAATGAAAGCCCCGGTCTTGAAGCTTTCTTT	CASNESPGLEAFF
TRBV7-2	many	TRBD2	TRBJ2-7	TGTGCCAGCAGCTTTCCGGGGGGCGAGCAGTACTTC	CASSFPGGEQYF